The 25 T cell receptor beta chains below all came from one sample that was sequenced in a study of immune evolution from preneoplasia to lung adenocarcinoma (dated by TCRdb to about 2021). The library came from the immunoSEQ multiplex PCR assay. This is the immuneACCESS table as TCRdb keeps it, with only in-frame sequences that have V and J called. A part of the clones is gone; compared with another copy, unresolved V genes explain less than half, and the rest is unexplained. Within this sample are around 16,000 clones, with less than 90% of them counted one time only. Of the sample, roughly 2.6% falls within the top ten clones. Sample: FFPE invasive lung adenocarcinoma tissue. The cell subset or site label on this specimen signifies: frankly invasive lung adenocarcinoma (ADC). Receptors were obtained from a person between 65 and 80 years old with invasive lung adenocarcinoma.

This chain uses TRBV6-5 with TRBJ1-1; 7 bases line up with TRBD1. CDR1 and CDR2 from the germline V gene are MNHEY and SVGAGI. V dropped 6 bases and J dropped 8; count of bases not matched to a gene: 9. The CDR3 consists of 13 residues. The CDR3 DNA is TGTGCCAGCAGCCGAACCAGGGACAGCGAAGCTTTCTTT. Protein sequence: CASSRTRDSEAFF.

The V gene is TRBV5-6, the J gene TRBJ2-7; 9 bases are shared with TRBD1. Germline CDR1 reads SGHDT; CDR2 reads YYEEEE. The junction had 8 bases not matched to a gene; V was cut back by 4 bases and J by 3 bases. The CDR3 covers 15 residues. The chain's CDR3 is CASSATGTGYYEQYF. CDR3 nucleotides: TGTGCCAGCAGCGCCACCGGGACAGGGTACTACGAGCAGTACTTC.

The J gene is TRBJ1-2, the V gene TRBV7-9; no definite D call. Germline V gene data show CDR1 as SEHNR and CDR2 as FQNEAQ (reference sequence). The CDR3 sequence is 12 residues long. V was shortened by 6 bases and J by 3 bases, with 8 bases between the two germline ends. The CDR3 reads CASRNRDYGYTF. In nucleotides, the CDR3 is TGTGCCAGCAGGAATAGGGACTATGGCTACACCTTC.

This clone is a singleton in its sample. The CDR3 sequence: CASSGLAGGLEDTQYF. CDR3 coding DNA: TGCGCCAGCAGCGGACTAGCGGGGGGGCTTGAAGATACGCAGTATTTT. The chain joins TRBV5-1 to TRBJ2-3, with 15 bases aligning to TRBD2. V lost 4 bases and J lost 5; bases outside the gene matches: 5. The CDR3 sequence is 16 residues long. Germline V gene lookup returns CDR1 SGHRS and CDR2 YFSETQ.

V is TRBV18 and J is TRBJ1-1, with D tentatively TRBD1 (6 bases). Per the germline V gene, CDR1 is KGHSH and CDR2 is LQKENI. CDR3 length: 14 residues. V shed 6 bases and J shed 2 bases, with 13 bases lying between them. The CDR3 nucleotides read TGTGCCAGCTCCCTCTACAGGGTCAACACTGAAGCTTTCTTT. Translated: CASSLYRVNTEAFF.

The chain couples TRBV5-1 to TRBJ2-3; 8 bases line up with TRBD1. J gave up 4 bases and V 4 bases, and 5 bases lay outside the gene matches. The germline gives CDR1 SGHRS, CDR2 YFSETQ. The CDR3 totals 14 residues. CDR3 amino acids: CASSPGQGADTQYF. In DNA, the CDR3 is TGCGCCAGCAGCCCCGGACAGGGCGCAGATACGCAGTATTTT.

This clone was detected only once. V usage is TRBV7-6 and J usage is TRBJ2-1; D is uncertain. The CDR3 length is 14 residues. Trimming removed 1 base at V and 1 base at J, with 5 bases between. Per the germline V gene, CDR1 is SGHVS and CDR2 is FNYEAQ. CDR3 sequence (DNA): TGTGCCAGCAGCTTAGGGGCGTCCTACAATGAGCAGTTCTTC. It codes for CASSLGASYNEQFF. The full variable domain, with the rest looked up from reference TRBV7-6 and TRBJ2-1, is GAGVSQSPRYKVTKRGQDVALRCDPISGHVSLYWYRQALGQGPEFLTYFNYEAQQDKSGLPNDRFSAERPEGSISTLTIQRTEQRDSAMYRCASSLGASYNEQFFGPGTRLTVL.

The chain combines TRBV6-1 with TRBJ1-2; D gene uncertain. The CDR3 spans 12 residues. Deletions cut 7 bases from V and 5 bases from J, with 11 bases between. Germline CDR1 MNHNS, CDR2 SASEGT. Written as DNA, the CDR3 is TGTGCCAGCACGCGGTCCGGTTATGGCTACACCTTC. It specifies CASTRSGYGYTF.

The chain joins TRBV11-2 to TRBJ2-1, with 9 nucleotides matching TRBD2. The CDR3 runs to 17 residues. Germline trimming cut 4 bases from V and 4 bases from J; bases unmatched to any gene: 11. Looked up from germline, CDR1 is SGHAT and CDR2 is FQNNGV. The CDR3 sequence: CASSSYLAGRRYNEQFF. The CDR3 bases are TGTGCCAGCAGCTCCTACCTAGCGGGAAGAAGGTACAATGAGCAGTTCTTC.

The chain is built from TRBV29-1 and TRBJ2-3; possible D gene TRBD2, 6 bases. Deletions cut 5 bases from V and 0 bases from J, with 9 bases between. The CDR3 is made up of 13 amino acids. The V gene's germline CDR1 is SQVTM and CDR2 ANQGSEA. This CDR3 reads CSVRGISTDTQYF. The CDR3 DNA is TGCAGCGTTCGCGGGATCAGCACAGATACGCAGTATTTT.

With regard to this clone: This sample also contains other DNA sequences that code for the same CDR3. V usage is TRBV7-9 and J usage is TRBJ2-5; TRBD1 is a possible D gene (6 bases). CDR1 is SEHNR, CDR2 FQNEAQ, per germline (reference sequence). V shed 2 bases and J shed 5 bases, with 9 bases lying between them. This CDR3 is built from 13 residues. This CDR3 is CASSLIQGETQYF. The CDR3 nucleotides are TGTGCCAGCAGCTTAATCCAGGGGGAGACCCAGTACTTC.

This clone was recorded a few times. This sequence joins TRBV11-2 and TRBJ1-1; D not resolved. CDR1 and CDR2 from the germline V gene are SGHAT and FQNNGV. V was shortened by 0 bases and J by 2 bases, with 4 bases between the two germline ends. The CDR3 extends over 13 amino acids. The CDR3 sequence: CASSLEPNTEAFF. Written as DNA, the CDR3 is TGTGCCAGCAGCTTAGAGCCAAACACTGAAGCTTTCTTT.

V usage is TRBV27 and J usage is TRBJ2-3, with 7 positions matching TRBD1. CDR1 and CDR2 (germline): MNHEY, SMNVEV (reference sequence). The CDR3 has 16 amino acids. V lost 7 bases to trimming and J lost 4 bases; unmatched junction nucleotides: 14. For the CDR3, the DNA is TGTGCCAGCAAACTAATCGCAGGGGGTTTGGCAGATACGCAGTATTTT. Amino acids: CASKLIAGGLADTQYF.

This clone was recorded a few times. The chain recombines TRBV28 with TRBJ2-5; TRBD2 agrees at 12 bases. The V gene end was trimmed by 4 bases and the J gene end by 7 bases; junction bases not matched to a gene: 7. Germline CDR1 MDHEN, CDR2 SYDVKM. This CDR3 spans 15 amino acids. Here the CDR3 reads CASSWSSGRGLTQYF. In DNA, the CDR3 is TGTGCCAGCAGTTGGTCTAGCGGGAGGGGTCTGACCCAGTACTTC.

This rearrangement joins TRBV7-3 to TRBJ1-1, with D unclear. CDR1 is SGHTA and CDR2 is FQGTGA in the germline V gene. Trimming removed 0 bases at V and 4 bases at J, with 9 bases between. This CDR3 contains 14 residues. The CDR3 here is CASSLTYRSTEAFF. In nucleotides, the CDR3 is TGTGCCAGCAGCTTAACGTACCGGAGCACTGAAGCTTTCTTT. Drawing the rest from reference TRBV7-3 and TRBJ1-1, the complete variable domain is GAGVSQTPSNKVTEKGKYVELRCDPISGHTALYWYRQSLGQGPEFLIYFQGTGAADDSGLPNDRFFAVRPEGSVSTLKIQRTERGDSAVYLCASSLTYRSTEAFFGQGTRLTVV.

This clone was seen a single time. This sequence joins TRBV28 and TRBJ2-7; TRBD1 aligns across 7 bases. The V gene end was trimmed by 3 bases and the J gene end by 2 bases; junction bases not matched to a gene: 7. This CDR3 region has 15 residues. Germline assignment: CDR1 MDHEN and CDR2 SYDVKM. The CDR3 DNA follows: TGTGCCAGCAGTTTGGTTGAGACAGGGCCCTACGAGCAGTACTTC. Translating gives CASSLVETGPYEQYF. Combining the CDR3 with reference TRBV28 and TRBJ2-7 gives the whole variable domain DVKVTQSSRYLVKRTGEKVFLECVQDMDHENMFWYRQDPGLGLRLIYFSYDVKMKEKGDIPEGYSVSREKKERFSLILESASTNQTSMYLCASSLVETGPYEQYFGPGTRLTVT.

The chain links TRBV5-6 to TRBJ1-1; a possible D gene is TRBD1 (5 bases). Trimming left V 0 bases short and J 6 bases short, with 9 bases between. The germline gives CDR1 SGHDT, CDR2 YYEEEE. The CDR3 is 13 amino acids. The CDR3 DNA reads TGTGCCAGCAGCTTGGTGGGAGGGGCTGAAGCTTTCTTT. Translating it yields CASSLVGGAEAFF.

The rearrangement links TRBV5-1 to TRBJ2-1, with 11 nucleotides matching TRBD2. V shed 5 bases, J shed 8 bases, and the junction held 9 bases outside the gene matches. This CDR3 has 15 amino acids. The germline V gene has CDR1 SGHRS and CDR2 YFSETQ. The CDR3 sequence is CASSRVAGGAHEQFF. Here the CDR3 DNA reads TGCGCCAGCAGTCGCGTAGCGGGGGGGGCCCATGAGCAGTTCTTC. Complete variable domain (other parts from reference TRBV5-1 and TRBJ2-1): KAGVTQTPRYLIKTRGQQVTLSCSPISGHRSVSWYQQTPGQGLQFLFEYFSETQRNKGNFPGRFSGRQFSNSRSEMNVSTLELGDSALYLCASSRVAGGAHEQFFGPGTRLTVL.

The rearrangement joins TRBV6-1 to TRBJ2-7; weak D call: TRBD1 (6 bases). V was cut by 7 bases and J by 6 bases, with 16 bases left in between. The CDR3 loop spans 13 amino acids. CDR1 is MNHNS, CDR2 SASEGT, per germline. The CDR3 sequence is CASNMMGAGEQYF. For the CDR3, the DNA is TGTGCCAGCAACATGATGGGGGCCGGCGAGCAGTACTTC.

This CDR3 is CASPGPNQETQYF. Written as DNA, the CDR3 is TGTGCCTCACCGGGACCAAACCAAGAGACCCAGTACTTC. The rearrangement joins TRBV30 to TRBJ2-5; D possibly matches TRBD1 or TRBD2 (5 bases each). Germline loops: CDR1 GTSNPN, CDR2 SVGIG (reference sequence). This CDR3 comprises 13 residues. Trimming left V 7 bases short and J 0 bases short, with 12 bases between.

The chain is built from TRBV11-2 and TRBJ1-5; D is possibly TRBD1 (6 bases). Germline CDR1 SGHAT, CDR2 FQNNGV. V was shortened by 5 bases and J by 3 bases, with 11 bases between the two germline ends. The CDR3 has 14 residues. CDR3 in amino acids: CASSADRNNQPQHF. The CDR3 bases are TGTGCCAGCAGCGCGGACAGAAACAATCAGCCCCAGCATTTT.

This rearrangement joins TRBV7-2 to TRBJ1-1; maybe TRBD1 (6 bases). Germline-derived CDR1 and CDR2 are SGHTA and FQGNSA. Trimming cost V 5 bases and J 11 bases, with 15 bases left between them. The CDR3 totals 12 residues. The DNA for the CDR3 is TGTGCCAGCAGCACAGGAGGGGACAAGGCTTTCTTT. It is translated as CASSTGGDKAFF.

The chain recombines TRBV4-1 with TRBJ1-5; TRBD1 might be the D (5 bases). Germline V lookup: CDR1 MGHRA, CDR2 YSYEKL. The CDR3 runs 15 residues. V dropped 4 bases and J dropped 4 bases, with 14 bases sitting between them. CDR3 residues: CASSPTSPGNQPQHF. The CDR3 coding sequence is TGCGCCAGCAGCCCTACGTCCCCAGGGAATCAGCCCCAGCATTTT.

V is TRBV5-1 and J is TRBJ2-7, with a possible D match to TRBD1 (6 bases). The V and J ends lost 3 bases and 4 bases respectively, with 14 bases between them. This CDR3 comprises 14 residues. Germline V CDR1 and CDR2: SGHRS, YFSETQ. The CDR3 loop is CASSWDTEAYEQYF. CDR3 nucleotide sequence: TGCGCCAGCAGCTGGGACACGGAGGCGTACGAGCAGTACTTC.

CDR3 amino acids: CASSRSDNEQFF. The CDR3 bases are TGTGCCAGCAGCCGATCTGACAATGAGCAGTTCTTC. V is TRBV2 and J is TRBJ2-1; D is unresolved. Germline-derived CDR1 and CDR2 are SNHLY and FYNNEI. This CDR3 is built from 12 residues. The ends were cut back, 6 bases at V and 5 bases at J, with 8 bases in the middle.